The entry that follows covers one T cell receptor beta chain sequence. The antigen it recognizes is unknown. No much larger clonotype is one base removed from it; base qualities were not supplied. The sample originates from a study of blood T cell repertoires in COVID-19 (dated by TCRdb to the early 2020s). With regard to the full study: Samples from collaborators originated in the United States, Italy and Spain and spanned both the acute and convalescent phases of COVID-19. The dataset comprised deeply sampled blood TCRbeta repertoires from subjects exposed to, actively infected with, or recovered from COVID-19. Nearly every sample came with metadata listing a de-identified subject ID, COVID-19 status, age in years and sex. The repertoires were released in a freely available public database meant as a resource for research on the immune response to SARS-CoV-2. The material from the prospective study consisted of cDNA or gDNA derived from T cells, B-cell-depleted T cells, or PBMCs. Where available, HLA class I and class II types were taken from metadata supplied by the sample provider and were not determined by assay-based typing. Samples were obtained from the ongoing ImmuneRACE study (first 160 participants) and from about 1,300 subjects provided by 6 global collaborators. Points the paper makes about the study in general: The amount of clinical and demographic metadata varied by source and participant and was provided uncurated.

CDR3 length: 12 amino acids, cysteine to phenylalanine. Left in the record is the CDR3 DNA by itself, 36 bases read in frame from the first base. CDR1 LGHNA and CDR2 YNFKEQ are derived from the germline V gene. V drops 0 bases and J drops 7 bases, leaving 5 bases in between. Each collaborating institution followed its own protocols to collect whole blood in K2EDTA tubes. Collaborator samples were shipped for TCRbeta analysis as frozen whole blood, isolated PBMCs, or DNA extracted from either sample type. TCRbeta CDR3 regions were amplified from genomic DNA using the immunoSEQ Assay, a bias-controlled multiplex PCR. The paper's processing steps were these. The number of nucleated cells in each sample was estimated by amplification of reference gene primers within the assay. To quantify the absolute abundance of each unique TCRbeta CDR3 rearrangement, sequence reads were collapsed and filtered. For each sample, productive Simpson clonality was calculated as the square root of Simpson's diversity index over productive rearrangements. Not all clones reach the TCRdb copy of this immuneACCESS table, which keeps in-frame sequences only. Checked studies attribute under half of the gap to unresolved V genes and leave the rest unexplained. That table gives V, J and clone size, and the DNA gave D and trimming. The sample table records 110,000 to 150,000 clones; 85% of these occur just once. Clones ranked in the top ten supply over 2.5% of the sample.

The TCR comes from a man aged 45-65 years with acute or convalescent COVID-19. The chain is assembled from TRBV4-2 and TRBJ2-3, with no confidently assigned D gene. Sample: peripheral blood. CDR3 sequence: CASSQESNTQYF. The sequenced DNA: TGTGCCAGCAGCCAAGAGTCAAATACGCAGTATTTT.